Listed below are T cell receptor beta chains from one sample, sequenced in a study of CD8 T cells in ankylosing spondylitis. One entry per CDR3 protein results from TCRdb running MiXCR on the 5' RACE reads. Of some 27,000 distinct CDR3 sequences in the sample, less than 5.5% are singletons; the top ten hold around 1.9%. Sequenced material: blood, either unsorted or a sorted T cell fraction (not recorded which). The receptors derive from a female donor with ankylosing spondylitis or in good health (not recorded which). CDR3s include the opening cysteine and the closing phenylalanine or tryptophan. D genes are given only for firm matches. Size is stated for part of the rows, as once, few or many counts, or as a class when the clone is expanded.

TRBV10-3	.	many	TRBJ2-1	18	TGTGCCCCAGGGCGAGTCGGTAGCGCCGAGTTGCCAAAGGATGAGCAGTTCTTC	CAPGRVGSAELPKDEQFF
TRBV9	.	many	TRBJ2-1	13	TGTGCCAGCAGCGTCGACCCTTCGGGGAAGGAGTTCTTC	CASSVDPSGKEFF
TRBV9	TRBD1	many	TRBJ2-1	17	TGTGCCAGCAGCGTGGGAAGACAGGGGAGTACCCTCAATGAGCAGTTCTTC	CASSVGRQGSTLNEQFF
TRBV9	.	.	TRBJ2-5	16	TGTGCCAGCAGCGCCATTCCGGGACGTTCCCAAGAGACCCAGTACTTC	CASSAIPGRSQETQYF
TRBV9	TRBD2	many	TRBJ2-2	15	TGTGCCAGCAGCGTCACTAGCGGGAGTACCGGGGAGCTGTTTTTT	CASSVTSGSTGELFF
TRBV9	.	.	TRBJ1-2	17	TGTGCCAGCAGCGACCCGGAGGCCAGGGTTTCAAACTATGGCTACACCTTC	CASSDPEARVSNYGYTF
TRBV9	.	many	TRBJ2-2	15	TGTGCCAGCAGCGTAGACCGGGAGTTCACCGGGGAGCTGTTTTTT	CASSVDREFTGELFF
TRBV9	.	many	TRBJ1-6	15	TGTGCCAGCAGCCCTCTTTCATTCCCTAATTCACCCCTCCACTTT	CASSPLSFPNSPLHF
TRBV9	.	.	TRBJ1-5	13	TGTGCCAGCAGCGTAGGAGGGAGTCAGCCCCAGCATTTT	CASSVGGSQPQHF
TRBV9	.	many	TRBJ1-1	15	TGTGCCAGCAGCGTAGACGGGGGCGCGAACACTGAAGCTTTCTTT	CASSVDGGANTEAFF
TRBV9	TRBD2	medium-sized	TRBJ2-5	16	TGTGCCAGCAGCGTAGCACAGGGACTAGGAGAAGAGACCCAGTACTTC	CASSVAQGLGEETQYF
TRBV9	.	few	TRBJ1-4	14	TGTGCCAGCAGCGCAGGCGGGGCTAATGAAAAACTGTTTTTT	CASSAGGANEKLFF
TRBV9	.	many	TRBJ1-1	15	TGTGCCAGCAGCGTAGATTCAAGGCGGTCGGATGAAGCTTTCTTT	CASSVDSRRSDEAFF
TRBV9	TRBD2	few	TRBJ2-1	18	TGTGCCAGCAGCGACCCTAGCGGGAGGGCCCCCTCCTACAATGAGCAGTTCTTC	CASSDPSGRAPSYNEQFF
TRBV9	.	many	TRBJ1-4	17	TGTGCCAGCAGCGTAGACTCAGGGCGTGCCCTGAATGAAAAACTGTTTTTT	CASSVDSGRALNEKLFF
TRBV9	.	many	TRBJ2-1	17	TGTGCCAGCAGCGTAGATGAACGGATCCGGGCCGACAATGAGCAGTTCTTC	CASSVDERIRADNEQFF
TRBV9	.	many	TRBJ2-6	16	TGTGCCAGCAGCGTGGACATACCCTCTGGGGCCAACGTCCTGACTTTC	CASSVDIPSGANVLTF
TRBV9	TRBD1	.	TRBJ1-2	15	TGTGCCAGCAGCTCCGGCGAGGGGGCAAACTATGGCTACACCTTC	CASSSGEGANYGYTF
TRBV9	TRBD1	many	TRBJ1-4	13	TGTGCCAGCAGCGCGGGACAGTCTGAAACACTGTTTTTT	CASSAGQSETLFF
TRBV9	TRBD1	many	TRBJ1-6	14	TGTGCCAGCAGCGTAACAGGGGGGAATTCACCCCTCCACTTT	CASSVTGGNSPLHF
TRBV9	.	medium-sized	TRBJ2-1	15	TGTGCCAGTTCGACGGACGCTGGTTCCTACAATGAGCAGTTCTTC	CASSTDAGSYNEQFF
TRBV20-1	.	few	TRBJ1-1	12	TGCAGTGCTAGAGGGGATACCACTGAAGCTTTCTTT	CSARGDTTEAFF
TRBV9	.	many	TRBJ2-3	13	TGTGCCAGCACCAAGAGAGATGGAGATACGCAGTATTTT	CASTKRDGDTQYF
TRBV9	TRBD2	medium-sized	TRBJ2-1	16	TGTGCCAGCAGCGGGGCGGGGGGGCCGGGATACAATGAGCAGTTCTTC	CASSGAGGPGYNEQFF
TRBV9	.	many	TRBJ1-4	16	TGTGCCAGCAGCGGCCGGGACGGGGGAACTAATGAAAAACTGTTTTTT	CASSGRDGGTNEKLFF
TRBV9	.	many	TRBJ2-2	15	TGTGCCAGCAGCGTGAAGGGTCCGGACACCGGGGAGCTGTTTTTT	CASSVKGPDTGELFF
TRBV9	.	many	TRBJ1-6	15	TGTGCCAGCAGCGCCGAGGGGGTAGGGTTTTCACCCCTCCACTTT	CASSAEGVGFSPLHF
TRBV9	.	many	TRBJ2-2	14	TGTGCCAGCAGCACACTGTCCGCCACCGGGGAGCTGTTTTTT	CASSTLSATGELFF
TRBV9	TRBD2	many	TRBJ2-1	16	TGTGCCAGCAGCGTAGAACCAGCGGGAGCAGGGAATGAGCAGTTCTTC	CASSVEPAGAGNEQFF
TRBV9	TRBD2	few	TRBJ2-1	18	TGTGCCAGCAGCTCTAGGGTACCGGGACTAGCGGGAGACAATGAGCAGTTCTTC	CASSSRVPGLAGDNEQFF
TRBV9	TRBD1	many	TRBJ1-2	15	TGTGCCAGCAGCCTATCCGGGCAGGGGGCGAATGGCTACACCTTC	CASSLSGQGANGYTF
TRBV9	TRBD2	many	TRBJ2-4	16	TGTGCCAGCAGCGTATCCGGGAGGGCCGCCAAAAACATTCAGTACTTC	CASSVSGRAAKNIQYF
TRBV9	TRBD2	.	TRBJ2-1	16	TGTGCCAGCAGCGCCCGACTAGCGGGAGGAAACAATGAGCAGTTCTTC	CASSARLAGGNNEQFF
TRBV9	TRBD2	many	TRBJ2-1	14	TGTGCCAGCAGCGTTCTAGCGGGCCAGGATGAGCAGTTCTTC	CASSVLAGQDEQFF
TRBV9	TRBD2	few	TRBJ2-2	20	TGTGCCAGCAGCCCCTCCGGACGACTAGCGGGGACCCCGGGGACCGGGGAGCTGTTTTTT	CASSPSGRLAGTPGTGELFF
TRBV9	TRBD2	many	TRBJ2-1	14	TGTGCCAGCAGCCCAGGACTAGCGGACAATGAGCAGTTCTTC	CASSPGLADNEQFF
TRBV9	.	many	TRBJ2-7	15	TGTGCCAGCAGCGTAGTAGGAACAGGGTCTTCCGAGCAGTACTTC	CASSVVGTGSSEQYF